A single sample gave rise to the 18 T cell receptor beta chains below, sequenced in a study of blood T cell repertoires in COVID-19 (TCRdb year 2020). The library relied on the immunoSEQ multiplex PCR assay. Held by TCRdb, this immuneACCESS table contains in-frame sequences only and omits some clones. Under half of the omission traces to an unresolved V gene where checked; the cause of the rest is unknown. The sample data list roughly 100,000 clones, and around 85% of these were observed just once. The ten largest account for 3.3% of the sample. Sequenced input: peripheral blood. Receptors were obtained from an elderly woman with active or convalescent COVID-19.

The chain joins TRBV7-3 to TRBJ1-1; D not certain. Trimming shortened V by 4 bases and J by 1 base, and 10 bases separated the two germline ends. Germline CDR1 SGHTA, CDR2 FQGTGA. This CDR3 is built from 14 residues. The CDR3, as DNA: TGTGCCAGCAGCTCTCGACCGGGGAACACTGAAGCTTTCTTT. This codes for CASSSRPGNTEAFF. Full variable domain (missing parts from reference TRBV7-3 and TRBJ1-1): GAGVSQTPSNKVTEKGKYVELRCDPISGHTALYWYRQSLGQGPEFLIYFQGTGAADDSGLPNDRFFAVRPEGSVSTLKIQRTERGDSAVYLCASSSRPGNTEAFFGQGTRLTVV.

This chain connects TRBV4-1 to TRBJ1-2; TRBD1 matches at 8 bases. Trimming removed 6 bases from V and 8 bases from J; junction bases left unmatched: 14. Germline V CDR1 and CDR2: MGHRA, YSYEKL. This CDR3 comprises 15 residues. As DNA, the CDR3 is TGCGCCAGCAGGGAGGGGAGGCAGGGGGCAAGGGGCTACACCTTC. It specifies CASREGRQGARGYTF.

Ten or more counts support this clone. Other DNA sequences in this sample translate to the same CDR3. J is TRBJ2-7 and V is TRBV6-2 or TRBV6-3, with D maybe TRBD2 (5 bases). Germline V CDR1 and CDR2: MNHEY, SVGEGT. V dropped 4 bases and J dropped 6 bases, with 7 bases sitting between them. This CDR3 has 11 amino acids. CDR3: CASSFRGEQYF. The DNA of the CDR3 is TGTGCCAGCAGTTTCCGGGGCGAGCAGTACTTC.

V gene TRBV6-1 combines with J gene TRBJ1-5, with D maybe TRBD1 (5 bases). The CDR3 length is 15 residues. V gave up 2 bases and J gave up 5 bases, with 13 bases separating them. CDR1 MNHNS and CDR2 SASEGT come from the germline V gene. The CDR3 region has the DNA TGTGCCAGCAGTGAACTGTGGGGGGTGGATCAGCCCCAGCATTTT. Encoded protein: CASSELWGVDQPQHF.

The chain employs TRBV27 and TRBJ2-1; possibly TRBD2 for D (7 bases). V was trimmed by 1 base and J by 7 bases, leaving 17 bases between them. CDR1 is MNHEY and CDR2 is SMNVEV in the germline V gene (reference sequence). This CDR3 has 16 residues. The CDR3 protein is CASSLFGGATDNEQFF. CDR3 nucleotide sequence: TGTGCCAGCAGTTTATTTGGGGGGGCCACTGATAATGAGCAGTTCTTC.

The V call is TRBV5-1, the J call TRBJ1-5, with a tentative D call TRBD1 (6 bases). This CDR3 comprises 14 residues. Trimming removed 3 bases from V and 2 bases from J, with 9 bases in between. Germline lookup yields CDR1 SGHRS and CDR2 YFSETQ. The CDR3 DNA reads as TGCGCCAGCAGCTCAGGGGACGGCAATCAGCCCCAGCATTTT. Residues: CASSSGDGNQPQHF.

V gene TRBV7-2 combines with J gene TRBJ2-3, with 9 bases matching TRBD2. Unmatched junction bases numbered 9, after V lost 2 bases and J lost 6 bases. The CDR3 length is 16 residues. The germline CDR1 and CDR2 sequences are SGHTA and FQGNSA. CDR3 sequence reads: CASSLRASGAGDTQYF. DNA of the CDR3: TGTGCCAGCAGCTTAAGGGCTAGCGGGGCCGGGGATACGCAGTATTTT.

This chain uses TRBV5-5 with TRBJ1-3; tentative D call: TRBD1 (6 bases). From germline, CDR1 is SGHKS and CDR2 YYEKEE (reference sequence). The CDR3 totals 13 residues. V lost 2 bases to trimming and J lost 8 bases, with 11 bases between them. As DNA, the CDR3 is TGTGCCAGCAGCTTTCAGGGGTCGGACACCATATATTTT. It is translated as CASSFQGSDTIYF.

V usage is TRBV6-6 and J usage is TRBJ2-2; TRBD2 matches at 11 bases. CDR3 length: 16 residues. CDR1 and CDR2 from the germline V gene are MNHNY and SVGAGI (reference sequence). V trimming: 4 bases; J trimming: 7 bases; junction bases outside the gene matches: 8. CDR3 nucleotides: TGTGCCAGCAGTTGGGTACTAGCGGGAGTCGGCGGGGAGCTGTTTTTT. Encoded protein: CASSWVLAGVGGELFF.

The rearrangement uses TRBV6-2 or TRBV6-3 and TRBJ1-2; TRBD1 matches 10 bases. CDR1 is MNHEY and CDR2 is SVGEGT in the germline V gene. The CDR3 is 13 residues long. The V segment lost 6 bases and the J segment 6 bases; nucleotides outside the gene matches: 4. The CDR3 region has the DNA TGTGCCAGCAGCCAGGGACAGGGGAATGGCTACACCTTC. This codes for CASSQGQGNGYTF.

J is TRBJ2-2 and V is TRBV5-1, with D maybe TRBD1 (6 bases). The CDR3 is 15 amino acids. Trimming took off 2 bases at V and 3 bases at J, with 11 bases between the two ends. Germline V lookup: CDR1 SGHRS, CDR2 YFSETQ. This CDR3 reads CASSFSGTHTGELFF. CDR3 nucleotides: TGCGCCAGCAGCTTCTCCGGGACACACACCGGGGAGCTGTTTTTT.

The rearrangement uses TRBV11-2 and TRBJ2-4; TRBD1 agrees at 8 bases. The CDR3 is 18 residues long. Germline-derived CDR1 and CDR2 are SGHAT and FQNNGV. V gave up 3 bases and J gave up 2 bases; unmatched junction bases: 12. The CDR3 DNA reads TGTGCCAGCAGCTTCCTGGACAGGGACTTCTCCTCCAAAAACATTCAGTACTTC. Residues: CASSFLDRDFSSKNIQYF.

This clone appeared a single time. The chain is built from TRBV25-1 and TRBJ1-1; D is uncertain. The CDR3 runs 12 residues. The germline V gene has CDR1 MGHDK and CDR2 SYGVNS. Trimming shortened V by 8 bases and J by 6 bases, and 13 bases separated the two germline ends. The CDR3 region has the DNA TGTGCCAGCTCGCAATACCAGGCTGAAGCTTTCTTT. Its translation is CASSQYQAEAFF.

The gene calls are TRBV19 and TRBJ1-1; TRBD1 agrees at 7 bases. The germline CDR1 and CDR2 sequences are LNHDA and SQIVND (reference sequence). The CDR3 has 15 amino acids. Trimming at V came to 5 bases and at J to 6 bases, leaving 12 bases not matched to a gene. This CDR3 is CASSPTRQTGSEAFF. The CDR3 coding sequence is TGTGCCAGTAGTCCAACCCGCCAGACAGGGTCTGAAGCTTTCTTT.

The CDR3 nucleotides are TGTGCCAGCAGTCCCCCCATCTACTCGGTAATTAACTATGGCTACACCTTC. It encodes CASSPPIYSVINYGYTF. The rearrangement links TRBV6-4 to TRBJ1-2, with unresolved D. CDR1 MRHNA and CDR2 SNTAGT come from the germline V gene. Between the trimmed V and J ends, which lost 5 bases and 1 base, there was a span of 20 bases. This CDR3 has 17 amino acids.

V is TRBV3-1 (or the pseudogene TRBV3-2) and J is TRBJ1-6, with 12 positions matching TRBD1. The CDR3 is 15 amino acids. CDR1 is LGHDT, CDR2 YNNKEL, per germline (reference sequence). With V trimmed by 4 bases and J by 10 bases, 5 bases remained unmatched. CDR3 DNA: TGTGCCAGCAGCCCAAGGGACAGGGGGCGGTCACCCCTCCACTTT. It yields the protein CASSPRDRGRSPLHF.

The rearrangement links TRBV2 to TRBJ1-1; 9 bases are a match to TRBD1. Per germline, CDR1 SNHLY and CDR2 FYNNEI. With V trimmed by 9 bases and J by 5 bases, 4 bases remained unmatched. The CDR3 is made up of 12 amino acids. CDR3 nucleotide sequence: TGTGCCAGGAGACAGGGGGGAACTGAAGCTTTCTTT. It translates to CARRQGGTEAFF.

The J gene is TRBJ2-4, the V gene TRBV6-2 or TRBV6-3; 9 bases agree with TRBD2. This CDR3 has 17 amino acids. Germline-derived CDR1 and CDR2 are MNHEY and SVGEGT. With V trimmed by 4 bases and J by 0 bases, 7 bases remained unmatched. CDR3 amino acids: CASSLLAGEEAKNIQYF. DNA of the CDR3: TGTGCCAGCAGTTTACTAGCGGGCGAAGAAGCCAAAAACATTCAGTACTTC.